This is a list of T cell receptor beta chains from one sample in a study of immune evolution from preneoplasia to lung adenocarcinoma. Only in-frame clones appear in the TCRdb table, and some are missing; sequencing was by immunoSEQ multiplex PCR. The data contain some 4,000 clones, roughly 76% of them singletons. Sample: FFPE adjacent normal lung tissue. All receptors derive from a person aged 70 to 85 with lung adenocarcinoma. CDR3s include the opening cysteine and the closing phenylalanine or tryptophan. Fields, in order: D gene, clone size, J gene, V gene, CDR3 protein, CDR3 DNA. A D gene is named only where the DNA matches it firmly. Clone size is given for some rows only: seen once, a few or many times, or a class if the clone is expanded.

. | . | TRBJ2-3 | TRBV4-1 | CASSQFGRTQYF | TGCGCCAGCAGCCAATTCGGGCGTACGCAGTATTTT
. | . | TRBJ1-5 | TRBV28 | CASSFQGLNQPQHF | TGTGCCAGCAGTTTTCAGGGACTTAATCAGCCCCAGCATTTT
. | . | TRBJ1-1 | TRBV18 | CASSPPGRGDTEAFF | TGTGCCAGCTCACCACCTGGCAGGGGTGACACTGAAGCTTTCTTT
. | . | TRBJ2-1 | TRBV5-1 | CASSRDSYNEQFF | TGCGCCAGCAGCCGGGACTCCTACAATGAGCAGTTCTTC
. | . | TRBJ2-7 | TRBV7-2 | CASSTPPVYEQYF | TGTGCCAGCAGCACCCCTCCAGTTTACGAGCAGTACTTC
. | few | TRBJ1-1 | TRBV29-1 | CSVVGQITEAFF | TGCAGCGTTGTTGGGCAGATCACTGAAGCTTTCTTT
. | . | TRBJ1-5 | TRBV6-6 | CASSGGLNQPQHF | TGTGCCAGCAGCGGTGGGTTAAATCAGCCCCAGCATTTT
. | . | TRBJ1-2 | TRBV11-2 | CASSPNYGYTF | TGTGCCAGCAGCCCTAACTATGGCTACACCTTC
. | once | TRBJ1-5 | TRBV10-3 | CAISPGQTNQPQHF | TGTGCCATCAGTCCGGGACAAACTAATCAGCCCCAGCATTTT
. | . | TRBJ2-1 | TRBV7-7 | CASSLAGGESNEQFF | TGTGCTAGCAGTTTGGCCGGGGGAGAGAGCAATGAGCAGTTCTTC
. | . | TRBJ1-5 | TRBV19 | CASSIGQARSNQPQHF | TGTGCCAGTAGTATAGGTCAGGCGAGGAGCAATCAGCCCCAGCATTTT
. | . | TRBJ1-4 | TRBV28 | CASSLSGERREKLFF | TGTGCCAGCAGTTTATCGGGGGAGAGGAGGGAAAAACTGTTTTTT
TRBD2 | . | TRBJ2-1 | TRBV5-4 | CASSLGLAGVDEQFF | TGTGCCAGCAGCTTGGGACTAGCGGGAGTGGATGAGCAGTTCTTC
. | . | TRBJ1-5 | TRBV4-1 | CASSPGRGALNQPQHF | TGCGCCAGCAGTCCCGGACGGGGGGCCCTCAATCAGCCCCAGCATTTT
. | . | TRBJ1-4 | TRBV28 | CASTEEGRNEKLFF | TGTGCCAGTACCGAAGAGGGGCGTAATGAAAAACTGTTTTTT
. | large | TRBJ2-7 | TRBV9 | CASSVGDQGPYEQYF | TGTGCCAGCAGCGTAGGCGACCAGGGTCCCTACGAGCAGTACTTC
. | . | TRBJ1-1 | TRBV5-6 | CASSGNTREAFF | TGTGCCAGCAGCGGAAACACTAGGGAGGCTTTCTTT
. | . | TRBJ1-1 | TRBV6-5 | CASITIRNTEAFF | TGTGCCAGCATCACTATCAGGAACACTGAAGCTTTCTTT
TRBD1 | . | TRBJ1-2 | TRBV10-2 | CASSDYGGRGQGTQPVWGYTF | TGCGCCAGCAGTGACTACGGGGGGCGAGGACAGGGGACTCAGCCAGTCTGGGGCTACACCTTC
TRBD1 | . | TRBJ1-6 | TRBV2 | CASRPQGEGNSPLHF | TGTGCCAGCCGACCACAGGGGGAAGGTAATTCACCCCTCCACTTT
. | . | TRBJ1-4 | TRBV28 | CATYGEYEKLFF | TGTGCCACCTACGGAGAGTATGAAAAACTGTTTTTT
. | . | TRBJ1-2 | TRBV5-1 | CASSFSSPYSNYGYTF | TGCGCCAGCAGCTTTAGCAGTCCGTATTCTAACTATGGCTACACCTTC
. | . | TRBJ1-3 | TRBV5-1 | CASSLDGIGNTIYF | TGCGCCAGCAGCTTGGACGGTATCGGAAACACCATATATTTT
TRBD1 | . | TRBJ1-1 | TRBV7-2 | CASSSGQGVTEAFF | TGTGCCAGCAGCTCCGGACAGGGGGTGACTGAAGCTTTCTTT
. | . | TRBJ1-2 | TRBV11-2 | CASSSSAHSNYGYTF | TGTGCCAGCAGCTCATCAGCCCATAGCAACTATGGCTACACCTTC
. | . | TRBJ2-7 | TRBV29-1 | CSVAGSTNSYEQYF | TGCAGCGTTGCAGGGTCGACGAACTCCTACGAGCAGTACTTC
. | . | TRBJ1-1 | TRBV10-3 | CAISESWASTEAFF | TGTGCCATCAGTGAGTCCTGGGCGAGTACTGAAGCTTTCTTT
TRBD2 | . | TRBJ2-2 | TRBV4-2 | CASSDDTGTRSWGTGELFF | TGTGCCAGCAGCGATGACACCGGGACTAGATCTTGGGGCACCGGGGAGCTGTTTTTT
. | . | TRBJ2-6 | TRBV5-6 | CASSLADSYSGANVLTF | TGTGCCAGCAGCTTGGCCGACAGTTACTCTGGGGCCAACGTCCTGACTTTC
. | few | TRBJ1-4 | TRBV6-5 | CASSYGGTEEKLFF | TGTGCCAGCAGTTACGGAGGGACGGAGGAAAAACTGTTTTTT
TRBD1 | . | TRBJ2-2 | TRBV30 | CAWSGIRGIAGELFF | TGTGCCTGGAGTGGTATCAGGGGGATTGCCGGGGAGCTGTTTTTT
TRBD1 | . | TRBJ2-4 | TRBV6-1 | CASSRDRGSKNIQYF | TGTGCCAGCAGCCGCGACAGGGGCTCCAAAAACATTCAGTACTTC
. | once | TRBJ1-5 | TRBV28 | CASSLWAHQRNQPQHF | TGTGCCAGCAGTTTATGGGCCCACCAGAGGAATCAGCCCCAGCATTTT
. | once | TRBJ2-2 | TRBV9 | CASSLSTGELFF | TGTGCCAGCAGCTTAAGCACCGGGGAGCTGTTTTTT
. | . | TRBJ1-5 | TRBV30 | CAWSRGIDQPQHF | TGTGCCTGGAGTCGGGGAATAGATCAGCCCCAGCATTTT
. | once | TRBJ2-2 | TRBV7-2 | CASSSDSNGELFF | TGTGCCAGCAGCTCGGACTCCAACGGGGAGCTGTTTTTT
. | . | TRBJ2-6 | TRBV11-2 | CASSLTSGANVLTF | TGTGCCAGCAGCTTAACTAGTGGGGCCAACGTCCTGACTTTC